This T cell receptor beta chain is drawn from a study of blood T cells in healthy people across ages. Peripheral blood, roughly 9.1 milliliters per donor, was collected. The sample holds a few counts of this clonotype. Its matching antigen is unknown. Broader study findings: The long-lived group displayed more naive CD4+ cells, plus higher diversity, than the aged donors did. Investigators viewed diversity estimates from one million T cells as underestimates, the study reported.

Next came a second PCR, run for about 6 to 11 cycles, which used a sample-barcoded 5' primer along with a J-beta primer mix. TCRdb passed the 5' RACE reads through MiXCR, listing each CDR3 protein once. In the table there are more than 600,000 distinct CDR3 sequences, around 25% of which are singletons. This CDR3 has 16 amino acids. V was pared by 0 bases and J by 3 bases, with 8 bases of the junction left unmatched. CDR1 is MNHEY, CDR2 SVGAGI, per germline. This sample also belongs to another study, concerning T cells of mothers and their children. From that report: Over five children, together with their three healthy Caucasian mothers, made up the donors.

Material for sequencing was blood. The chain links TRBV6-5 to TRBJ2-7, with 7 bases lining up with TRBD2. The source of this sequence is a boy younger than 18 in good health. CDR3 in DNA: TGTGCCAGCAGTTACTCGACGGTCCGCGGGAGCTACGAGCAGTACTTC. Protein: CASSYSTVRGSYEQYF.